This TCR beta chain appears in the sequencing data of a study of T cell responses to AZD1222 COVID-19 vaccine. The repertoire was sequenced with immunoSEQ multiplex PCR; TCRdb's copy has only in-frame clones and lacks some. Of around 90,000 clones listed, approximately 90% are singletons. The V segment lost 0 bases and the J segment 9 bases; nucleotides outside the gene matches: 5. The germline V gene encodes CDR1 KGHSH and CDR2 LQKENI. This CDR3 is built from 14 residues. Sequencing was performed on peripheral blood, taken on day 0 of MenACWY control vaccination. This TCR was recovered from an adult in good health. The rearrangement links TRBV18 to TRBJ1-1; 9 bases agree with TRBD1. CDR3 region: CASSPPGQGRQAFF. Written as DNA, the CDR3 is TGTGCCAGCTCACCACCAGGACAGGGGAGACAAGCTTTCTTT.